This TCR beta chain came from a study of neoadjuvant anti-PD-1 for oral cavity cancer (dated by TCRdb to 2020 to 2023). Some background on the complete study: Three to four biweekly doses of nivolumab at 3 mg/kg were mostly administered to patients before curative-intent surgical resection. Patients who did not progress were given a fourth nivolumab dose at about day 43 and had definitive surgical resection on days 50-56. Responders were defined as patients with complete response, partial response or stable disease by RECIST 1.1; non-responders were defined as patients with progression. The parent correlative cohort had around 13 patients and a response rate of approximately 30%. General study outcomes and caveats: Only a few patients per response group were included in the TCR analyses, and larger cohorts for validation were called for by the authors. After neoadjuvant nivolumab, T cell clonality (Gini index) in PBMCs was significantly higher in non-responders than in responders. Higher pretreatment blood Treg/Th17 ratios correlated with higher pretreatment blood TCRbeta clonality and lower post-treatment tumor TCRbeta clonality.

In regard to this clone: Its antigen has not been determined. No much larger clone exists at a distance of one base, and base qualities are not known.

PBMC libraries used mostly approximately 480 ng of input genomic DNA for deep sequencing, with six replicates per sample. The immunoSEQ hsTCRbeta kit was used to prepare TCRbeta libraries according to the manufacturer's instructions. The finished libraries were brought together in one pool at approximately 3 nM, which was then read using an Illumina NovaSeq 6000 S4 flow cell. The published analysis was carried out like this. The immunoSEQ Analyzer was used for raw data preprocessing and quality control. The analysis was restricted to productive rearrangements, with each unique CDR3 amino acid sequence defining a clonotype. Repertoire clonality was estimated as the Gini-Simpson index, computed with the R package tcR. Student's t test was used to compare Gini indices, while Pearson correlation assessed associations with tumor size change. What TCRdb holds here is the immuneACCESS table cut down to in-frame rearrangements. Part of the clones is not present; checked against another copy, under half of the missing clones reflect an unresolved V gene, and the others are unexplained. For V, J and clone size, that table is used; D and trimming come from the DNA. The sample profile shows around 13,000 clones; roughly four fifths of them were found once. Approximately 2.2% of the sample comes from the top ten.

The label giving this sample's time point can be read as: after neoadjuvant nivolumab, at surgical resection. Patients had been newly diagnosed with stage II-IVA oral cavity squamous cell carcinoma, and no prior systemic or radiation treatment had been given to the patients. The cohort was composed of patients with HPV-negative, locally advanced oral cavity squamous cell carcinoma. Peripheral blood mononuclear cells were analyzed directly and were not maintained or expanded in culture. Samples were obtained from a longitudinal correlative study of a single-arm phase II trial of neoadjuvant nivolumab in oral cavity squamous cell carcinoma. Subject-matched pre- and post-treatment PBMCs and tumors from three responders and three non-responders were subjected to genomic DNA-based TCRbeta sequencing. Peripheral blood mononuclear cells were collected before nivolumab treatment and again after treatment, at the time of surgery. Genomic DNA was isolated from PBMCs using the Maxwell RSC DNA from Cells kit.

The CDR3 starts with the cysteine, ends with the phenylalanine, and has 14 residues. The retained sequence is limited to the CDR3, 42 bases, with the frame set at the first base. V drops 1 base and J drops 5 bases, leaving 12 bases in between. The germline V gene gives CDR1 as MGHRA and CDR2 as YSYEKL. The chain uses TRBV4-1 and TRBJ2-7; TRBD1 is perhaps the D gene, given 5 matching bases. The sample consisted of PBMCs, taken after nivolumab (anti-PD-1) treatment. This clonotype was sampled from a person between 40 and 85 years old with oral cavity squamous cell carcinoma. The DNA sequence is TGCGCCAGCAGCCAAGGCGTCAGGGATAACGAGCAGTACTTC. The translation is CASSQGVRDNEQYF.